This T cell receptor (beta chain) derives from a study of T-cell memory formation after mild COVID-19. Study details: Clusters were largely donor specific. Study results and caveats: Of the contracting clones, CD4+ ones lay mainly in CM and EM, and CD8+ ones in EMRA. There was a balanced CD4/CD8 profile in clones contracting day 15 to 85, and later expanders leaned CD4+.

This clonotype has just a few counts. Antigen specificity is unknown. The CDR3 contains 19 residues. Germline values: CDR1 SEHNR, CDR2 FQNEAQ (reference sequence). After removal of 5 bases from V and 0 bases from J, the junction contained 13 bases not matched to a gene. TCRdb processed the 5' RACE reads anew with MiXCR; each CDR3 protein has one entry. The table shows 340,000 or so distinct CDR3 sequences, with approximately 13% occurring only once. Source material: PBMCs or a T cell subset sorted from them (not recorded which). The receptor comes from a man in his late teens or twenties who had mild COVID-19 (a few samples of this study predate the infection). Cell type and time point are not known. V usage is TRBV7-9 and J usage is TRBJ1-5; TRBD1 matches at 10 bases. CDR3 sequence (DNA): TGTGCCAGCAGCCCAAGAGGGACAGGGGCCCTATATAGCAATCAGCCCCAGCATTTT. Translation gives CASSPRGTGALYSNQPQHF.